Shown below are 23 T cell receptor beta chains from a single sample sequenced in a study of identical twins. Each CDR3 protein gets one entry after TCRdb re-called the 5' RACE reads with MiXCR. Among about 700,000 distinct CDR3 sequences listed, 5.5% to 7.5% were seen once. Input material: naive T cells sorted from blood. These receptor sequences come from a man younger than 35 in good health.

There are many counts of this clonotype. CDR3 in amino acids: CASTPLPPNNEQFF. In DNA form, the CDR3 reads TGTGCCAGCACCCCCCTGCCCCCAAACAATGAGCAGTTCTTC. This chain links TRBV12-3 or TRBV12-4 with TRBJ2-1, with no clear D. Trimming left V 7 bases short and J 5 bases short, with 15 bases between. The length of the CDR3 is 14 residues.

The V and J genes are TRBV12-3 or TRBV12-4 and TRBJ1-5; 11 nucleotides align to TRBD1. CDR3 length: 15 residues. With 6 bases clipped from V and 4 bases from J, the junction kept 5 bases outside the gene matches. The chain's CDR3 is CASRRTGGQNQPQHF. As DNA, the CDR3 is TGTGCCAGCAGGAGGACAGGGGGCCAGAATCAGCCCCAGCATTTT.

The sample holds a few counts of this clonotype. The chain is built from TRBV5-5 and TRBJ2-5; D gene ambiguous. The germline V and J ends were trimmed by 4 bases and 5 bases, with 18 bases remaining between them. The length of the CDR3 is 15 residues. Germline assignment: CDR1 SGHKS and CDR2 YYEKEE (reference sequence). The CDR3 DNA follows: TGTGCCAGCAGCCCTCCTCCTAGTACGATGGAGACCCAGTACTTC. Its protein is CASSPPPSTMETQYF. Looking up the rest from reference TRBV5-5 and TRBJ2-5 gives the full variable domain: DAGVTQSPTHLIKTRGQQVTLRCSPISGHKSVSWYQQVLGQGPQFIFQYYEKEERGRGNFPDRFSARQFPNYSSELNVNALLLGDSALYLCASSPPPSTMETQYFGPGTRLLVL.

The rearrangement uses TRBV20-1 and TRBJ1-5, with 12 bases lining up with TRBD1. After removal of 4 bases from V and 8 bases from J, the junction contained 6 bases not matched to a gene. The CDR3 has 14 amino acids. Germline V gene data show CDR1 as DFQATT and CDR2 as SNEGSKA (reference sequence). The CDR3: CSATTGTGGEPQHF. CDR3 sequence (DNA): TGCAGTGCTACTACCGGGACAGGGGGCGAGCCCCAGCATTTT.

This clonotype was seen a few times. The chain employs TRBV6-1 and TRBJ2-7; D is uncertain. The CDR3 runs 15 residues. In germline, CDR1 is MNHNS, CDR2 SASEGT. The V end was cut by 1 base, the J end by 3 bases, with 13 bases between. The CDR3 spells CASSEVLGGSYEQYV. The CDR3 DNA sequence: TGTGCCAGCAGTGAAGTCTTGGGTGGCAGCTACGAGCAGTACGTC.

V gene TRBV9 combines with J gene TRBJ2-7; D could derive from TRBD1 or TRBD2 (5 bases each). This CDR3 contains 14 residues. Trimming removed 6 bases from V and 3 bases from J, with 16 bases in between. Germline lookup yields CDR1 SGDLS and CDR2 YYNGEE. CDR3 coding DNA: TGTGCCAGCACCCCAAAGGGGAGATACTACGAGCAGTACTTC. Translation: CASTPKGRYYEQYF.

This clonotype showed up just a few times. V usage is TRBV6-2 or TRBV6-3 and J usage is TRBJ1-1; D ambiguous. Germline loops: CDR1 MNHEY, CDR2 SVGEGT. The CDR3 has 15 amino acids. Deletions cut 5 bases from V and 1 base from J, with 14 bases between. CDR3 protein: CASSPNQPTNTEAFF. The CDR3 nucleotides are TGTGCCAGCAGTCCCAATCAGCCAACGAACACTGAAGCTTTCTTT.

This rearrangement joins TRBV20-1 to TRBJ1-1, with D uncertain. The V end lost 5 bases, the J end lost 0 bases, and 1 base lay between the germline ends. There are 10 residues in the CDR3. Germline V CDR1 and CDR2: DFQATT, SNEGSKA (reference sequence). The CDR3 loop reads CSAVNTEAFF. DNA of the CDR3: TGCAGTGCTGTGAACACTGAAGCTTTCTTT.

This clonotype was seen at least ten times. For the CDR3, the DNA is TGTGCCAGCAGCTCACCGGCAGGGGTATCCGGGGAGCTGTTTTTT. Protein: CASSSPAGVSGELFF. The chain links TRBV7-2 to TRBJ2-2, with D maybe TRBD1 (6 bases). V was clipped by 4 bases and J by 6 bases, with 15 bases between them. The germline V gene has CDR1 SGHTA and CDR2 FQGNSA. CDR3 length equals 15 residues.

This clonotype was counted between two and nine times. The genes are TRBV28 and TRBJ2-7; D is unresolved. V was pared by 6 bases and J by 6 bases, with 9 bases between. The CDR3 spans 11 residues. Germline CDR1 is MDHEN and CDR2 is SYDVKM. CDR3 nucleotide sequence: TGTGCCAGCAGCTTCGCCAGCGAGCAGTACTTC. It specifies CASSFASEQYF.

The rearrangement links TRBV20-1 to TRBJ2-7; 9 bases are shared with TRBD1. Germline V CDR1 and CDR2: DFQATT, SNEGSKA (reference sequence). V shed 6 bases and J 2 bases; nucleotides not matched to a gene: 11. CDR3 size: 15 residues. The CDR3 spells CSAVEPGQGTYEQYF. CDR3 coding DNA: TGCAGTGCAGTTGAACCGGGACAGGGAACCTACGAGCAGTACTTC.

This clonotype appeared a few times. The chain recombines TRBV5-1 with TRBJ2-7; 7 nucleotides align to TRBD1. With 3 bases clipped from V and 3 bases from J, the junction kept 3 bases outside the gene matches. The CDR3 sequence is 13 residues long. CDR1 SGHRS and CDR2 YFSETQ come from the germline V gene. The CDR3 sequence: CASSWRQGYEQYV. The CDR3 bases are TGCGCCAGCAGCTGGAGACAGGGCTACGAGCAGTACGTC.

The sample holds many counts of this clonotype. V usage is TRBV20-1 and J usage is TRBJ2-3, with 8 bases fitting TRBD2. V dropped 0 bases and J dropped 6; count of bases not matched to a gene: 5. Germline CDR1 and CDR2: DFQATT and SNEGSKA (reference sequence). The CDR3 is made up of 14 amino acids. CDR3 in amino acids: CSAREGLEGDTQYF. The DNA for the CDR3 is TGCAGTGCTAGAGAGGGACTAGAGGGGGATACGCAGTATTTT.

This clonotype was observed many times. The chain couples TRBV7-9 to TRBJ1-1; no firm D call. The CDR3 has 13 amino acids. Per germline, CDR1 SEHNR and CDR2 FQNEAQ (reference sequence). V shed 5 bases and J shed 3 bases, with 10 bases lying between them. The CDR3 here is CASSPRVDTEAFF. The DNA of the CDR3 is TGTGCCAGCAGCCCTCGTGTGGACACTGAAGCTTTCTTT.

This clonotype was recorded many times. V gene TRBV27 combines with J gene TRBJ1-5; no definite D call. The V and J ends lost 0 bases and 6 bases respectively, with 9 bases between them. Looked up from germline, CDR1 is MNHEY and CDR2 is SMNVEV (reference sequence). The CDR3 is 14 amino acids. CDR3 DNA sequence: TGTGCCAGCAGTTTATCCGGCTGGGCTCAGCCCCAGCATTTT. Amino acids: CASSLSGWAQPQHF.

V gene TRBV10-3 combines with J gene TRBJ1-5; a possible D gene is TRBD1 (5 bases). The CDR3 runs to 13 residues. Germline loops: CDR1 ENHRY, CDR2 SYGVKD. V lost 7 bases and J 4 bases, leaving 11 bases between the germline ends. CDR3 sequence reads: CAINGDLNQPQHF. CDR3 nucleotide sequence: TGTGCCATCAATGGGGACCTAAATCAGCCCCAGCATTTT.

This clonotype has at least ten counts. The chain has TRBV7-2 and TRBJ2-7; maybe TRBD1 (6 bases). This CDR3 spans 14 amino acids. Trimming shortened V by 3 bases and J by 3 bases, and 12 bases separated the two germline ends. Germline V CDR1 and CDR2: SGHTA, FQGNSA. CDR3 in amino acids: CASSLGQNRYEQYF. DNA for the CDR3: TGTGCCAGCAGCTTGGGACAAAATCGCTACGAGCAGTACTTC.

This clonotype was counted ten times or more. The chain carries TRBV5-1 and TRBJ2-5; no clear D gene. The CDR3 is made up of 13 amino acids. Trimming cost V 2 bases and J 3 bases, with 8 bases left between them. Germline V gives CDR1 SGHRS, CDR2 YFSETQ. In DNA form, the CDR3 reads TGCGCCAGCAGCTTAGGGTCCGAAGAGACCCAGTACTTC. Translated, it gives CASSLGSEETQYF.

In this sample, this clonotype turned up many times. The V and J genes are TRBV24-1 and TRBJ2-5, with a tentative D call TRBD1 (5 bases). In germline, CDR1 is KGHDR, CDR2 SFDVKD. This CDR3 is 14 amino acids long. V was shortened by 8 bases and J by 2 bases, with 14 bases between the two germline ends. CDR3 sequence reads: CATTDGHVQETQYF. In DNA, the CDR3 is TGTGCCACCACGGACGGACACGTTCAAGAGACCCAGTACTTC.

This clonotype was counted ten times or more. The chain joins TRBV6-1 to TRBJ2-7, with D possibly matching TRBD2 (6 bases). This CDR3 spans 13 amino acids. Germline CDR1 and CDR2: MNHNS and SASEGT. The V end was cut by 8 bases, the J end by 5 bases, with 16 bases between. For the CDR3, the DNA is TGTGCCAGCCGAGGAGGGCCGGCGAACGAGCAGTACGTC. The encoded protein is CASRGGPANEQYV.

This clonotype has just a few counts. This chain connects TRBV30 to TRBJ1-5, with 7 bases identical to TRBD1. The CDR3 extends over 14 amino acids. With 4 bases clipped from V and 7 bases from J, the junction kept 10 bases outside the gene matches. CDR1 is GTSNPN and CDR2 is SVGIG in the germline V gene (reference sequence). CDR3 DNA: TGTGCCTGGACTTCCAGGACAGGCCCCCAGCCCCAGCATTTT. Translation: CAWTSRTGPQPQHF.

The chain employs TRBV6-5 and TRBJ2-7; possibly TRBD2 for D (6 bases). This CDR3 is 12 amino acids long. Trimming took 10 bases from V and 1 from J, leaving 11 bases between them. CDR1 and CDR2 from the germline V gene are MNHEY and SVGAGI. CDR3: CATPRGSYEQYF. CDR3 sequence (DNA): TGTGCCACCCCCCGGGGGTCCTACGAGCAGTACTTC.

The V gene is TRBV5-1, the J gene TRBJ2-1; D is possibly TRBD2 (6 bases). Germline CDR1 is SGHRS and CDR2 is YFSETQ. The CDR3 runs 12 residues. The ends were cut back, 4 bases at V and 9 bases at J, with 11 bases in the middle. For the CDR3, the DNA is TGCGCCAGCAGCCCGCGACTAGGTGAGCAGTTCTTC. This encodes CASSPRLGEQFF. The full variable domain, its missing parts supplied by reference TRBV5-1 and TRBJ2-1, is KAGVTQTPRYLIKTRGQQVTLSCSPISGHRSVSWYQQTPGQGLQFLFEYFSETQRNKGNFPGRFSGRQFSNSRSEMNVSTLELGDSALYLCASSPRLGEQFFGPGTRLTVL.